The 14 T cell receptor beta chains presented below share a single source sample, sequenced in a study of T cells after yellow fever vaccination. TCRdb used MiXCR to reprocess the 5' RACE reads, holding one entry per CDR3 protein. The repertoire holds approximately 160,000 distinct CDR3 sequences, with around 8.5% as singletons. The sequencing used CD8+ T cells sorted from PBMCs, collected 45 days after the yellow fever booster vaccination. These TCRs come from a man younger than 35 who received the YFV17D yellow fever vaccine.

J is TRBJ1-6 and V is TRBV13; TRBD1 matches 11 bases. The CDR3 contains 19 residues. J gave up 0 bases and V 8 bases, and 12 bases lay outside the gene matches. Germline loops: CDR1 PRHDT, CDR2 FYEKMQ (reference sequence). CDR3 amino acids: CASREFGQGASSYNSPLHF. Here the CDR3 DNA reads TGTGCCAGCCGGGAGTTCGGACAGGGGGCCAGCTCCTATAATTCACCCCTCCACTTT.

In its sample, this clonotype was seen many times. V and J are TRBV6-6 and TRBJ1-4, with D hard to call. This CDR3 is built from 17 residues. CDR1 and CDR2 from the germline V gene are MNHNY and SVGAGI (reference sequence). Trimming took off 5 bases at V and 0 bases at J, with 16 bases between the two ends. The CDR3, as DNA: TGTGCCAGCAGTCCCCTCGCAGGAGAGCCAACTAATGAAAAACTGTTTTTT. Amino acid sequence: CASSPLAGEPTNEKLFF.

V and J are TRBV29-1 and TRBJ1-1; a weak D match, TRBD1 (5 bases). There are 14 residues in the CDR3. CDR1 is SQVTM and CDR2 is ANQGSEA in the germline V gene. Deletions cut 4 bases from V and 1 base from J, with 13 bases between. The CDR3 loop reads CSVVGRVGNTEAFF. Written as DNA, the CDR3 is TGCAGCGTTGTGGGGCGCGTGGGGAACACTGAAGCTTTCTTT.

This chain joins TRBV4-2 and TRBJ1-2; 7 bases fit TRBD1. The trim removed 2 bases at V and 4 bases at J, leaving 4 bases unmatched. Germline assignment: CDR1 LGHNA and CDR2 YNFKEQ. There are 14 residues in the CDR3. CDR3 coding DNA: TGTGCCAGCAGCCAAATGGGACAGAGCTATGGCTACACCTTC. It is translated as CASSQMGQSYGYTF.

In this sample, this clonotype turned up a few times. The genes are TRBV19 and TRBJ2-7; no clear D gene. The V gene lost 6 bases and the J gene lost 0 bases, with 12 bases spanning the gap. Germline assignment: CDR1 LNHDA and CDR2 SQIVND (reference sequence). The CDR3 sequence is 14 residues long. CDR3 sequence reads: CASSLLGSSYEQYF. CDR3 bases: TGTGCCAGTAGCCTATTAGGTAGCTCCTACGAGCAGTACTTC.

The genes are TRBV29-1 and TRBJ1-2; D gene uncertain. The ends were cut back, 3 bases at V and 5 bases at J, with 4 bases in the middle. CDR1 is SQVTM and CDR2 is ANQGSEA in the germline V gene. The CDR3 has 10 amino acids. The CDR3: CSVEDYGYTF. The CDR3 DNA reads TGCAGCGTTGAGGATTATGGCTACACCTTC.

The J gene is TRBJ2-7, the V gene TRBV9, with 9 bases fitting TRBD1. The trim removed 5 bases at V and 1 base at J, leaving 7 bases unmatched. The CDR3 spans 15 residues. Germline CDR1 SGDLS, CDR2 YYNGEE. The CDR3 nucleotides read TGTGCCAGCAGTTCCTGGGGGACAGGGTCCTACGAGCAGTACTTC. This encodes CASSSWGTGSYEQYF.

Details on this clonotype: One end of the junction does not line up with germline, which may come from a read error. This chain connects TRBV7-9 to TRBJ2-1; 7 nucleotides line up with TRBD1. The CDR3 loop spans 15 amino acids. The germline CDR1 and CDR2 sequences are SEHNR and FQNEAQ (reference sequence). This CDR3 is CASSLKPGQYNVQFF. The DNA for the CDR3 is TGTGCCAGCAGCCTCAAACCGGGACAGTACAATGTGCAGTTCTTC.

CDR3 residues: CASGLTDRGYGYTF. The CDR3 DNA reads TGTGCTAGTGGTTTGACGGACAGGGGCTATGGCTACACCTTC. This rearrangement joins TRBV12-5 to TRBJ1-2, with 9 nucleotides matching TRBD1. The CDR3 sequence is 14 residues long. Trimming at V came to 2 bases and at J to 4 bases, leaving 2 bases not matched to a gene. Germline CDR1 reads LGHNT; CDR2 reads FRNRAP.

J is TRBJ1-4 and V is TRBV27; D gene ambiguous. Germline V CDR1 and CDR2: MNHEY, SMNVEV (reference sequence). CDR3 length: 14 residues. V gave up 8 bases and J gave up 2 bases, with 12 bases separating them. CDR3 protein: CASGEARTNEKLFF. The CDR3 nucleotides read TGTGCCAGCGGAGAGGCGAGGACTAATGAAAAACTGTTTTTT.

This clonotype was seen a handful of times. The chain uses TRBV25-1 and TRBJ1-1; the D is unclear. V lost 5 bases and J lost 2, with 15 bases in between. CDR3 length equals 15 residues. CDR1 is MGHDK and CDR2 is SYGVNS in the germline V gene. The CDR3 spells CASSPGRNANTEAFF. CDR3 sequence (DNA): TGTGCCAGCAGTCCAGGCCGCAATGCAAACACTGAAGCTTTCTTT.

This clonotype was detected ten times or more. V gene TRBV7-9 combines with J gene TRBJ1-1; no firm D call. This CDR3 spans 14 amino acids. Trimming left V 5 bases short and J 1 base short, with 11 bases between. Germline V gene lookup returns CDR1 SEHNR and CDR2 FQNEAQ (reference sequence). CDR3 protein: CASSPTNTNTEAFF. For the CDR3, the DNA is TGTGCCAGCAGCCCCACAAATACGAACACTGAAGCTTTCTTT.

The chain is built from TRBV4-3 and TRBJ1-6; 10 bases align to TRBD1. Trimming at V came to 1 base and at J to 9 bases, leaving 0 bases not matched to a gene. CDR1 is LGHNA, CDR2 YSLEER, per germline. The CDR3 sequence is 14 residues long. The CDR3 sequence: CASSQGTGGSPLHF. In DNA form, the CDR3 reads TGCGCCAGCAGCCAAGGGACAGGGGGTTCACCCCTCCACTTT.

The table lists this clonotype with a few counts. The chain carries TRBV7-9 and TRBJ1-1; D gene ambiguous. Looked up from germline, CDR1 is SEHNR and CDR2 is FQNEAQ (reference sequence). The length of the CDR3 is 12 residues. Trimming stripped 5 bases from V and 8 bases from J, with 12 bases between. The CDR3 region is CASSHQSREAFF. DNA for the CDR3: TGTGCCAGCAGCCACCAATCCCGGGAAGCTTTCTTT. Combining the CDR3 with reference TRBV7-9 and TRBJ1-1 gives the whole variable domain DTGVSQNPRHKITKRGQNVTFRCDPISEHNRLYWYRQTLGQGPEFLTYFQNEAQLEKSRLLSDRFSAERPKGSFSTLEIQRTEQGDSAMYLCASSHQSREAFFGQGTRLTVV.